This T cell receptor (beta chain) derives from a study of T cells in Graves' hyperthyroidism and ophthalmopathy. This clonotype has at least ten counts. Amplification of TCR beta CDR3 regions was performed using RNA transcripts as template. The TCR CDR3 was amplified in a first-round RT-PCR using the HTBI primer set. One entry per CDR3 protein, called by TCRdb with MiXCR from the multiplex PCR reads. The sample includes approximately 520,000 distinct CDR3 sequences, around 20% seen only once; the top ten take more than 25%. Trimming stripped 4 bases from V and 5 bases from J, with 8 bases between. This CDR3 region has 12 residues. The germline CDR1 and CDR2 sequences are MNHNS and SASEGT.

The sequenced sample was blood. The rearrangement uses TRBV6-1 and TRBJ1-1; D uncertain. This receptor was taken from a man aged 18 to 30 with Graves' hyperthyroidism. CDR3 residues: CASSASGTEAFF. The CDR3 nucleotides read TGTGCCAGCAGTGCCTCGGGGACTGAAGCTTTCTTT.